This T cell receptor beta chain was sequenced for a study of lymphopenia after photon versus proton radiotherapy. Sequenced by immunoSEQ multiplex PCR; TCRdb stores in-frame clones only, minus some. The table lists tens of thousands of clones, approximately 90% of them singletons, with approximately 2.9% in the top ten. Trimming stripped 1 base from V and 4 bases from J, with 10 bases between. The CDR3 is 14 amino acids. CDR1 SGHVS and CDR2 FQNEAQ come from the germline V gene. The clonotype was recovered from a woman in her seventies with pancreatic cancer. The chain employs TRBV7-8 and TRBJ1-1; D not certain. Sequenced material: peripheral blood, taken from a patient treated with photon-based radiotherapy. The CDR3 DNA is TGTGCCAGCAGCTTAGATACGGGGTCCACTGAAGCTTTCTTT. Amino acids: CASSLDTGSTEAFF.